The clone carrying this T cell receptor beta chain has ten or more counts. Its antigen is not identified. Each CDR3 protein gets one entry after TCRdb re-called the 5' RACE reads with MiXCR. This sample has around 300,000 distinct CDR3 sequences, with about 9.9% found just once. The sample originates from a study of CD8 T cells in ankylosing spondylitis. Study observations and caveats: Relatively scarce in peripheral blood, disease-linked clones were CD8+.

Germline V CDR1 and CDR2: MNHNS, SASEGT. CDR3 length: 15 residues. The V gene lost 8 bases and the J gene lost 0 bases, with 15 bases spanning the gap. The chain is built from TRBV6-1 and TRBJ2-3, with D hard to call. The sequenced material came from blood, either unsorted or a sorted T cell fraction (not recorded which). This clonotype was sampled from a female donor with ankylosing spondylitis or in good health (not recorded which). As DNA, the CDR3 is TGTGCCAGCTCCCCCATAACGTCTAGCACAGATACGCAGTATTTT. This encodes CASSPITSSTDTQYF.